These T cell receptor beta chains were read from a single sample in a study of siplizumab effects on memory and regulatory T cells. Sequencing was performed with immunoSEQ multiplex PCR; in TCRdb, only in-frame clones are kept and a portion is missing. The sample gives 100,000 or so clones, around 90% of which show up once; approximately 0.66% is in the top ten. The specimen was Tregs sorted from blood. All receptors derive from a human donor in good health. Each CDR3 is given with its conserved first and last residue. The D gene is left open where the match is weak. Size is omitted from some rows. Given values are once, few, many or a class for expanded clones.

CDR3aa | CDR3nt | abundance | len | v_gene | d_gene | j_gene
CASSGRTGGAFSNQPQHF | TGTGCCAGCAGTGGAAGGACAGGGGGCGCGTTTAGCAATCAGCCCCAGCATTTT | - | 18 | TRBV6-1 | TRBD1 | TRBJ1-5
CASSGTGEINQPQHF | TGTGCCAGCTCCGGGACAGGGGAAATCAATCAGCCCCAGCATTTT | - | 15 | TRBV5-6 | TRBD1 | TRBJ1-5
CASSLPGLGVYNEQFF | TGTGCCAGCAGCTTACCGGGACTTGGGGTCTACAATGAGCAGTTCTTC | - | 16 | TRBV7-8 | - | TRBJ2-1
CASSQTGTTVHEQYF | TGTGCCAGCAGCCAAACCGGGACTACTGTTCACGAGCAGTACTTC | - | 15 | TRBV4-2 | TRBD2 | TRBJ2-7
CASSLVFGSSDTQYF | TGCGCCAGCAGCTTGGTCTTCGGGTCCTCAGATACGCAGTATTTT | - | 15 | TRBV5-1 | - | TRBJ2-3
CASSFSGANTGELFF | TGCGCCAGCAGCTTTAGCGGGGCAAACACCGGGGAGCTGTTTTTT | - | 15 | TRBV5-1 | TRBD2 | TRBJ2-2
CAWSRVPGRETQYF | TGTGCCTGGAGTCGGGTACCAGGGCGAGAGACCCAGTACTTC | - | 14 | TRBV30 | - | TRBJ2-5
CAWTRGTNREYAFF | TGTGCCTGGACGAGGGGCACGAACAGGGAGTATGCTTTCTTT | - | 14 | TRBV30 | - | TRBJ1-1
CASSQTKNLMGETQYF | TGTGCCAGCAGTCAGACGAAGAACCTCATGGGGGAGACCCAGTACTTC | - | 16 | TRBV2 | - | TRBJ2-5
CASSFQGAGGNTIYF | TGTGCCAGCAGCTTCCAGGGGGCCGGTGGAAACACCATATATTTT | - | 15 | TRBV5-4 | TRBD1 | TRBJ1-3
CASRDRGLAGGRSYNEQFF | TGTGCCAGCAGAGATCGGGGACTAGCGGGAGGAAGATCCTACAATGAGCAGTTCTTC | - | 19 | TRBV2 | TRBD2 | TRBJ2-1
CASSKGTSGNTDTQYF | TGCGCCAGCAGCAAAGGGACTAGCGGGAATACAGATACGCAGTATTTT | - | 16 | TRBV5-1 | TRBD2 | TRBJ2-3
CSVYRLAGEDIQYF | TGCAGCGTCTATAGACTAGCGGGAGAGGACATTCAGTACTTC | - | 14 | TRBV29-1 | TRBD2 | TRBJ2-4
CASSLNSGSGRTTSWGNEQFF | TGTGCCAGCAGCTTAAACTCCGGTAGCGGGAGGACTACCTCGTGGGGCAATGAGCAGTTCTTC | - | 21 | TRBV7-6 | TRBD2 | TRBJ2-1
CASSSGWGLAGVYYIQYF | TGTGCCAGCAGCTCCGGCTGGGGACTAGCGGGAGTCTATTACATTCAGTACTTC | - | 18 | TRBV12-1 | - | TRBJ2-4
CASSLVPAGSEQYF | TGTGCCAGCAGCTTAGTTCCCGCGGGCTCGGAGCAGTACTTC | - | 14 | TRBV7-2 | - | TRBJ2-7
CASSIQGMNTEAFF | TGTGCCAGTAGTATCCAGGGGATGAACACTGAAGCTTTCTTT | once | 14 | TRBV19 | - | TRBJ1-1
CASSLNAREQFF | TGTGCCAGCAGCTTAAACGCGCGTGAGCAGTTCTTC | - | 12 | TRBV11-2 | - | TRBJ2-1
CASSQVSSYTGELFF | TGCGCCAGCAGCCAAGTTAGCAGTTACACCGGGGAGCTGTTTTTT | - | 15 | TRBV4-1 | - | TRBJ2-2
CASSFGSPVLYYTF | TGTGCCAGCAGCTTTGGCAGCCCTGTTCTTTACTACACCTTC | - | 14 | TRBV5-6 | - | TRBJ1-2
CASSYNTSGRTDTQYF | TGTGCCAGCAGTTACAATACTAGCGGGAGGACAGATACGCAGTATTTT | once | 16 | TRBV6-7 | TRBD2 | TRBJ2-3
CASSATYYTEAFF | TGTGCCAGCAGCGCGACATATTACACTGAAGCTTTCTTT | - | 13 | TRBV6-1 | - | TRBJ1-1
CASSKQGDTDTQYF | TGTGCCAGCAGCAAACAGGGCGACACAGATACGCAGTATTTT | - | 14 | TRBV11-2 | - | TRBJ2-3
CASSLRTGRNTGELFF | TGTGCCAGCAGTTTGAGAACAGGGCGGAACACCGGGGAGCTGTTTTTT | - | 16 | TRBV28 | - | TRBJ2-2
CASSISAGYGYTF | TGTGCCAGTAGTATATCGGCGGGATATGGCTACACCTTC | - | 13 | TRBV19 | - | TRBJ1-2
CASSFPTPLRDGYTF | TGTGCCAGCAGCTTCCCGACCCCCTTGAGGGATGGCTACACCTTC | - | 15 | TRBV7-8 | - | TRBJ1-2
CASSPGLVNEQFF | TGTGCCAGCAGCCCCGGACTAGTCAATGAGCAGTTCTTC | few | 13 | TRBV4-2 | TRBD2 | TRBJ2-1
CASSPYLRRDTDTQYF | TGTGCCAGCAGCCCGTACTTGCGGAGAGACACAGATACGCAGTATTTT | - | 16 | TRBV11-1 | - | TRBJ2-3
CATRDTGELFF | TGTGCCACGAGGGACACCGGGGAGCTGTTTTTT | few | 11 | TRBV10-3 | - | TRBJ2-2
CASSMKLNQPQHF | TGTGCCAGTAGTATGAAGCTTAATCAGCCCCAGCATTTT | - | 13 | TRBV19 | - | TRBJ1-5
CASSGSSYNEQFF | TGTGCCAGCAGCGGGAGCTCCTACAATGAGCAGTTCTTC | - | 13 | TRBV11-2 | - | TRBJ2-1
CASNMGLAGAGELFF | TGTGCCAGCAACATGGGACTAGCGGGAGCCGGGGAGCTGTTTTTT | - | 15 | TRBV7-9 | TRBD2 | TRBJ2-2
CASSYSGDTQYF | TGTGCCAGCAGCTACAGCGGTGATACGCAGTATTTT | - | 12 | TRBV7-2 | - | TRBJ2-3
CATSKQGSTDTQYF | TGCGCCACGTCGAAACAGGGAAGCACAGATACGCAGTATTTT | - | 14 | TRBV5-1 | - | TRBJ2-3
CASSLASAVETQYF | TGCGCCAGCAGCTTGGCTAGTGCGGTAGAGACCCAGTACTTC | - | 14 | TRBV5-1 | - | TRBJ2-5
CASLNRAVSYEQYF | TGTGCCAGCCTAAACAGGGCGGTCTCCTACGAGCAGTACTTC | - | 14 | TRBV7-8 | - | TRBJ2-7
CASSLVRGAYGYTF | TGTGCCAGCAGCTTAGTTAGGGGGGCCTATGGCTACACCTTC | few | 14 | TRBV11-2 | - | TRBJ1-2
CASSWNSWGNEQFF | TGTGCCAGCAGCTGGAACTCGTGGGGGAACGAGCAGTTCTTC | - | 14 | TRBV14 | - | TRBJ2-1
CASSRGPRTRTDTQYF | TGCGCCAGCAGCCGGGGACCCCGAACTCGCACAGATACGCAGTATTTT | - | 16 | TRBV5-1 | - | TRBJ2-3
CASSLSGQSKTQYF | TGTGCTAGCAGCCTTAGTGGGCAGTCCAAGACCCAGTACTTC | - | 14 | TRBV7-7 | - | TRBJ2-5
CATSRGGRQRAEAFF | TGTGCCACCAGCAGAGGGGGACGGCAAAGGGCTGAAGCTTTCTTT | - | 15 | TRBV15 | - | TRBJ1-1
CASSRGGSKTGELFF | TGTGCCAGCAGTCGTGGGGGGAGTAAGACCGGGGAGCTGTTTTTT | - | 15 | TRBV7-3 | - | TRBJ2-2
CASSLTGEYGYTF | TGTGCCAGCAGCCTCACAGGTGAATATGGCTACACCTTC | once | 13 | TRBV7-9 | - | TRBJ1-2
CASTTVPFGNTEAFF | TGTGCCAGCACCACTGTTCCATTCGGGAACACTGAAGCTTTCTTT | - | 15 | TRBV9 | - | TRBJ1-1
CASSAGTGSYGYTF | TGTGCCAGCAGCGCCGGGACAGGGTCCTATGGCTACACCTTC | once | 14 | TRBV11-2 | TRBD1 | TRBJ1-2
CASSWGGAVQDTQYF | TGTGCCAGCAGCTGGGGGGGCGCAGTCCAAGATACGCAGTATTTT | - | 15 | TRBV7-9 | - | TRBJ2-3
CASREQGEAGYTF | TGTGCCAGCAGGGAACAGGGAGAAGCTGGCTACACCTTC | - | 13 | TRBV25-1 | - | TRBJ1-2
CATSRDLGFTNEKLFF | TGTGCCACCAGCAGAGATTTAGGGTTCACTAATGAAAAACTGTTTTTT | - | 16 | TRBV15 | - | TRBJ1-4
CASSPRGLAGNYEQYF | TGCGCCAGCAGCCCCCGAGGACTAGCGGGAAACTACGAGCAGTACTTC | - | 16 | TRBV5-1 | TRBD2 | TRBJ2-7
CASSWGDRGEETQYF | TGTGCCAGCAGCTGGGGGGACAGGGGGGAAGAGACCCAGTACTTC | - | 15 | TRBV7-6 | TRBD1 | TRBJ2-5
CASSSSGSPYNEQFF | TGTGCTAGCAGCAGTAGCGGGAGTCCCTACAATGAGCAGTTCTTC | - | 15 | TRBV7-7 | TRBD2 | TRBJ2-1
CASSEEGTGNQPQHF | TGTGCCAGCAGTGAAGAGGGGACGGGGAATCAGCCCCAGCATTTT | - | 15 | TRBV6-8 | - | TRBJ1-5
CASGLVLSPAGTYEQYF | TGTGCTAGTGGTTTGGTACTAAGCCCAGCGGGAACGTACGAGCAGTACTTC | - | 17 | TRBV12-5 | TRBD2 | TRBJ2-7